This TCR beta chain was found in a study of CD8+ T cells in alopecia areata. Extracted from the samples, RNA was reverse transcribed into cDNA to serve as the sequencing template. Data came from immunoSEQ multiplex PCR; TCRdb stores just in-frame clones and leaves some out. Here the sample spans roughly 120,000 clones, 56% being singletons. Trimming left V 1 base short and J 5 bases short, with 11 bases between. The CDR3 runs to 14 residues. Germline CDR1 and CDR2: SGHDN and FVKESK. Treatment noted: oral pan-JAK inhibitor, 5-10 mg twice daily. Lesional scalp tissue (obtained by punch biopsy) and peripheral blood were collected from alopecia areata patients.

V is TRBV14 and J is TRBJ2-5, with D perhaps being TRBD1 or TRBD2 (5 bases each). The sequences come from CD4+ T cells sorted from blood, collected at week 24, from a patient treated with tofacitinib. The clonotype comes from a human donor with alopecia areata. CDR3 region: CASSQVWGMETQYF. The CDR3, as DNA: TGTGCCAGCAGCCAAGTGTGGGGGATGGAGACCCAGTACTTC.